This TCR beta chain was sequenced in a study of CD8+CD57+ T cells in acquired aplastic anemia. Turning to the study itself: DNA per sorted CD4+ or CD8+ sample ranged roughly 0.19 to 27.4 ug, averaging roughly 3.2 ug.

This clonotype was seen only a few times. The CDR3 contains 17 residues. The germline gives CDR1 LGHDT, CDR2 YNNKEL (reference sequence). Germline trimming cut 4 bases from V and 4 bases from J; bases unmatched to any gene: 6. Flow cytometry had shown expanded CD8+CD57+ cells in the patients chosen for sequencing. All participating patients were living with severe acquired aplastic anemia. Genomic DNA was employed as the template in profiling TCR beta VDJ and CDR3. TCRdb passed the reads through MiXCR, listing each CDR3 protein once. Seen here are 120,000 or so distinct CDR3 sequences, 40% observed once, and the top ten hold about 2.7%.

This sequence originates from a human donor with aplastic anemia. The gene calls are TRBV3-1 and TRBJ2-3; 15 bases map to TRBD2. The material sequenced was sorted CD4+, CD8+, or CD8+CD57+ T cells (not recorded which) from PBMCs. The CDR3 nucleotides read TGTGCCAGCAGCCGGACTAGCGGGGGGGCCGGGGCAGATACGCAGTATTTT. It specifies CASSRTSGGAGADTQYF.